These T cell receptor beta chains were read from a single sample in a study of cytomegalovirus exposure and HLA in healthy donors. Generated by immunoSEQ multiplex PCR, the TCRdb table keeps only in-frame clones and is missing some. In the table there are more than 45,000 clones, roughly 89% of which are singletons. The sample was PBMCs. The source is a woman between 18 and 29 years old in good health and CMV-seronegative. Both conserved end residues are part of each CDR3. D genes are given only for firm matches. Size tells how often a clone was seen (once, few, many) or the class of an expanded clone, and some rows leave it out.

CASSLLSREQFF	TGTGCCAGCAGCCTACTATCGCGGGAGCAGTTCTTC	.	.	TRBJ2-1	TRBV5-4
CASSLGIGAYEQYF	TGTGCCAGCAGCTTAGGTATCGGGGCCTACGAGCAGTACTTC	.	.	TRBJ2-7	TRBV11-2
CASSLTPEGRGAFF	TGTGCCAGCAGCTTAACCCCAGAGGGCCGGGGGGCTTTCTTT	few	.	TRBJ1-1	TRBV7-8
CASRSPGQSPRGTGELFF	TGCGCCAGCAGATCCCCGGGACAGTCCCCGAGGGGCACCGGGGAGCTGTTTTTT	few	TRBD1	TRBJ2-2	TRBV10-2
CASREYPINQPQHF	TGTGCCAGCAGAGAGTATCCCATCAATCAGCCCCAGCATTTT	.	.	TRBJ1-5	TRBV2
CASSLRTGHEKLFF	TGTGCCAGCAGTTTACGGACAGGGCATGAAAAACTGTTTTTT	few	TRBD1	TRBJ1-4	TRBV28
CAIRDMDTEAFF	TGTGCCATCCGGGACATGGACACTGAAGCTTTCTTT	.	.	TRBJ1-1	TRBV10-3
CASKKQGRETQYF	TGTGCCAGCAAAAAACAGGGGAGAGAGACCCAGTACTTC	.	TRBD1	TRBJ2-5	TRBV7-2
CASTLLGQGQETQYF	TGTGCCAGCACATTACTGGGACAGGGCCAAGAGACCCAGTACTTC	once	TRBD1	TRBJ2-5	TRBV6-5
CSAVEGSTGKKNIQYF	TGCAGCGCCGTTGAGGGGTCGACAGGGAAAAAAAACATTCAGTACTTC	.	TRBD1	TRBJ2-4	TRBV29-1
CAWDSGTGGGYTF	TGTGCCTGGGACTCCGGGACAGGGGGTGGCTACACCTTC	.	TRBD1	TRBJ1-2	TRBV30
CASSSGLAGAYEQYF	TGTGCCAGCAGCTCCGGACTAGCGGGTGCCTACGAGCAGTACTTC	.	TRBD2	TRBJ2-7	TRBV9
CASSEFGGRETQYF	TGTGCCAGCAGTGAATTTGGGGGGAGAGAGACCCAGTACTTC	.	.	TRBJ2-5	TRBV6-1
CASSAGDRASEAFF	TGTGCCAGCAGCGCAGGGGATAGGGCATCTGAAGCTTTCTTT	.	.	TRBJ1-1	TRBV9
CASSFSVNQPQHF	TGTGCCAGCAGTTTTTCGGTAAATCAGCCCCAGCATTTT	.	.	TRBJ1-5	TRBV28
CATSREIGELRGEQFF	TGTGCCACCAGCAGAGAGATCGGGGAATTACGGGGTGAGCAGTTCTTC	.	.	TRBJ2-1	TRBV15
CASSSPPGTVPYEQYF	TGTGCCAGCAGTTCTCCACCCGGGACAGTTCCCTACGAGCAGTACTTC	.	TRBD1	TRBJ2-7	TRBV27
CASSSGTGGDTQYF	TGTGCCAGCAGTAGCGGGACGGGGGGGGATACGCAGTATTTT	.	TRBD2	TRBJ2-3	TRBV6-5
CASSIGTGGSYEQYF	TGTGCCAGTAGTATTGGGACAGGGGGCTCCTACGAGCAGTACTTC	.	TRBD1	TRBJ2-7	TRBV19
CASSTRQGGTSYEQYF	TGTGCCAGCAGCACCAGACAGGGGGGGACCTCCTACGAGCAGTACTTC	few	TRBD1	TRBJ2-7	TRBV7-2
CASSLVGTGKRSEQYF	TGTGCCAGCAGCTTAGTTGGGACAGGGAAGAGGAGCGAGCAGTACTTC	.	TRBD1	TRBJ2-7	TRBV7-8
CAWSRRVNYGYTF	TGTGCCTGGAGTAGGAGGGTCAACTATGGCTACACCTTC	.	.	TRBJ1-2	TRBV30
CASSLEGRSGADTQYF	TGCGCCAGCAGCTTGGAAGGGCGTAGCGGGGCAGATACGCAGTATTTT	.	TRBD2	TRBJ2-3	TRBV5-1
CASSLATGMAGETQYF	TGTGCCAGCAGCTTGGCCACAGGGATGGCAGGAGAGACCCAGTACTTC	.	.	TRBJ2-5	TRBV5-4
CASSQRGGGVGEQFF	TGCGCCAGCAGCCAACGGGGGGGCGGAGTAGGTGAGCAGTTCTTC	.	TRBD2	TRBJ2-1	TRBV4-1
CASSIRGQGSYEQYF	TGTGCCAGTAGTATACGTGGACAGGGATCCTACGAGCAGTACTTC	.	TRBD1	TRBJ2-7	TRBV19
CASSAGVFSTEAFF	TGTGCCAGCAGTGCGGGGGTTTTTAGCACTGAAGCTTTCTTT	.	.	TRBJ1-1	TRBV6-1
CASSLARREVGNEQFF	TGTGCCAGCAGCTTAGCGCGGCGGGAGGTAGGGAATGAGCAGTTCTTC	medium-sized	TRBD2	TRBJ2-1	TRBV7-8